The 27 T cell receptor beta chains listed next were all sequenced from one sample in a study of PD-1 blockade in mismatch repair-deficient tumors. Libraries were prepared by immunoSEQ multiplex PCR; TCRdb keeps only in-frame clonotypes and omits some of them. The sample gives some 100,000 clones, about four fifths of which show up once; around 6.5% is in the top ten. Sequences were derived from peripheral blood, sampled 35 to 37 weeks after starting pembrolizumab. All receptors come from an adult with mismatch repair-deficient cancer.

The chain has TRBV11-1 and TRBJ2-5; TRBD2 agrees at 7 bases. V dropped 7 bases and J dropped 4; count of bases not matched to a gene: 9. CDR3 size: 14 residues. Per germline, CDR1 SGHAT and CDR2 FQDESV (reference sequence). The CDR3 sequence is CASTATGGGETQYF. The CDR3 DNA follows: TGTGCCAGCACCGCTACGGGAGGTGGAGAGACCCAGTACTTC.

This sequence joins TRBV7-9 and TRBJ1-2, with D maybe TRBD1 (5 bases). The CDR3 is made up of 14 amino acids. The V end lost 3 bases, the J end lost 6 bases, and 14 bases lay between the germline ends. Germline V gives CDR1 SEHNR, CDR2 FQNEAQ (reference sequence). The CDR3 protein is CASSFGYSGDGYTF. In nucleotides, the CDR3 is TGTGCCAGCAGCTTTGGATATTCGGGGGATGGCTACACCTTC.

The rearrangement uses TRBV4-1 and TRBJ1-1; D ambiguous. The germline V gene encodes CDR1 MGHRA and CDR2 YSYEKL. The CDR3 sequence is 17 residues long. V lost 0 bases, J lost 4 bases, and 18 bases lay in between. CDR3 protein: CASSQEPPVRDSTEAFF. DNA of the CDR3: TGCGCCAGCAGCCAAGAACCCCCGGTTAGGGATAGCACTGAAGCTTTCTTT.

The CDR3 nucleotides are TGTGCCGGACGGGGGGGCGGCAATCAGCCCCAGCATTTT. This sequence encodes CAGRGGGNQPQHF. The rearrangement links TRBV6-6 to TRBJ1-5, with D tentatively TRBD1 (6 bases). The CDR3 sequence is 13 residues long. Trimming removed 11 bases at V and 2 bases at J, with 13 bases between. Germline CDR1 MNHNY, CDR2 SVGAGI (reference sequence).

This clone was counted a single time. The gene calls are TRBV9 and TRBJ2-7, with no clear D. Trimming removed 0 bases from V and 0 bases from J, with 10 bases in between. Germline CDR1 reads SGDLS; CDR2 reads YYNGEE. This CDR3 spans 15 amino acids. CDR3 amino acids: CASSVAGRSSYEQYF. CDR3 bases: TGTGCCAGCAGCGTAGCTGGCAGAAGCTCCTACGAGCAGTACTTC.

The V gene is TRBV5-1, the J gene TRBJ2-1; TRBD2 matches 10 bases. The CDR3 contains 16 residues. The ends lost 6 bases at V and 0 bases at J; junction bases unmatched: 6. In germline, CDR1 is SGHRS, CDR2 YFSETQ. Written as DNA, the CDR3 is TGCGCCAGCACTCTAGCGGGAGTCAGCTCCTACAATGAGCAGTTCTTC. Amino acid sequence: CASTLAGVSSYNEQFF.

The chain has TRBV5-1 and TRBJ1-2, with 12 bases aligning to TRBD1. Germline lookup yields CDR1 SGHRS and CDR2 YFSETQ. With 4 bases clipped from V and 6 bases from J, the junction kept 10 bases outside the gene matches. There are 16 residues in the CDR3. The CDR3 protein is CASSLGQGAPTDGYTF. The DNA for the CDR3 is TGCGCCAGCAGCCTGGGACAGGGGGCGCCTACCGATGGCTACACCTTC.

The chain recombines TRBV5-4 with TRBJ1-4; a possible D gene is TRBD1 (5 bases). V was pared by 5 bases and J by 7 bases, with 15 bases between. This CDR3 has 14 residues. CDR1 and CDR2 from the germline V gene are SGHNT and YYREEE (reference sequence). Here the CDR3 DNA reads TGTGCCAGCAGGAATGGGGGGAGTACTGAAAAACTGTTTTTT. This gives the protein CASRNGGSTEKLFF.

The CDR3 region has the DNA TGTGCCAGCAGTGAAACCAGGGGGGCTGGCTACACCTTC. Protein: CASSETRGAGYTF. The chain combines TRBV6-1 with TRBJ1-2; 7 nucleotides agree with TRBD1. V trimming: 2 bases; J trimming: 7 bases; junction bases outside the gene matches: 4. CDR3 length: 13 amino acids. Germline V CDR1 and CDR2: MNHNS, SASEGT.

The chain links TRBV7-2 to TRBJ2-1, with no clear D. CDR1 is SGHTA, CDR2 FQGNSA, per germline. CDR3 length: 14 residues. The V gene lost 6 bases and the J gene lost 5 bases, with 14 bases spanning the gap. The CDR3 sequence is CASSPDGYNNEQFF. In DNA, the CDR3 is TGTGCCAGCAGTCCAGACGGCTACAACAATGAGCAGTTCTTC.

V gene TRBV10-3 combines with J gene TRBJ1-1, with D possibly TRBD1 on 5 matching bases. V gave up 0 bases and J gave up 3 bases, with 8 bases separating them. Germline values: CDR1 ENHRY, CDR2 SYGVKD. CDR3 length: 14 amino acids. Here the CDR3 reads CAISESGGYTEAFF. CDR3 nucleotide sequence: TGTGCCATCAGTGAGTCGGGGGGTTACACTGAAGCTTTCTTT.

The gene calls are TRBV28 and TRBJ2-2, with a possible D match to TRBD2 (5 bases). The CDR3 covers 14 residues. Per germline, CDR1 MDHEN and CDR2 SYDVKM. V was clipped by 6 bases and J by 1 base, with 9 bases between them. This CDR3 reads CASRARGNTGELFF. The CDR3 region has the DNA TGTGCCAGCAGGGCCCGGGGGAACACCGGGGAGCTGTTTTTT. Complete variable domain (other parts from reference TRBV28 and TRBJ2-2): DVKVTQSSRYLVKRTGEKVFLECVQDMDHENMFWYRQDPGLGLRLIYFSYDVKMKEKGDIPEGYSVSREKKERFSLILESASTNQTSMYLCASRARGNTGELFFGEGSRLTVL.

About this clone itself: Germline is not matched at one junction end, which may reflect a read error. This CDR3 is also generated by other DNA sequences in the sample. The rearrangement joins TRBV6-5 to TRBJ2-4, with 8 positions matching TRBD2. The CDR3 has 14 amino acids. The germline V gene has CDR1 MNHEY and CDR2 SVGAGI. The CDR3 coding sequence is TGCGCCAGCAGCAAGCGGGAGGCCAAAAACATTCAGTACTTC. Residues: CASSKREAKNIQYF.

The V gene is TRBV6-5, the J gene TRBJ1-3, with D unresolved. Germline-derived CDR1 and CDR2 are MNHEY and SVGAGI. V was clipped by 4 bases and J by 0 bases, with 7 bases between them. The CDR3 is made up of 14 amino acids. The CDR3: CASSWKRSGNTIYF. CDR3 in DNA: TGTGCCAGCAGTTGGAAGCGCTCTGGAAACACCATATATTTT.

J is TRBJ2-2 and V is TRBV21-1; the table calls TRBD1, which could not be checked here. TRBV21-1 is marked as a pseudogene. CDR3 length: 15 residues. CDR3 coding DNA: TGTGCCAGCATATTAGGTACAGGGAACACCGGGGAGCTGTTTTTT. Translation gives CASILGTGNTGELFF.

The CDR3 is CASSSLGFF. The CDR3 nucleotides read TGTGCCAGCAGCTCCCTAGGTTTCTTT. The chain links TRBV11-3 to TRBJ1-1; D remains ambiguous. In germline, CDR1 is SGHNT, CDR2 YENEEA. This CDR3 is built from 9 residues. V lost 4 bases, J lost 13 bases, and 7 bases lay in between. The whole variable domain, filled in from reference TRBV11-3 and TRBJ1-1, reads EAGVVQSPRYKIIEKKQPVAFWCNPISGHNTLYWYLQNLGQGPELLIRYENEEAVDDSQLPKDRFSAERLKGVDSTLKIQPAELGDSAVYLCASSSLGFFGQGTRLTVV.

The chain couples TRBV19 to TRBJ2-1, with TRBD2 as a possible D gene (6 bases). The CDR3 is made up of 16 amino acids. Per the germline V gene, CDR1 is LNHDA and CDR2 is SQIVND (reference sequence). V dropped 0 bases and J dropped 0 bases, with 9 bases sitting between them. CDR3 nucleotides: TGTGCCAGTAGTATAGAGGCGGGAAGCTCCTACAATGAGCAGTTCTTC. Protein: CASSIEAGSSYNEQFF.

The chain links TRBV5-1 to TRBJ2-1; tentatively, D is TRBD2 (5 bases). The CDR3 totals 13 residues. Germline CDR1 reads SGHRS; CDR2 reads YFSETQ. Trimming removed 4 bases at V and 5 bases at J, with 10 bases between. The CDR3 DNA reads as TGCGCCAGCAGCATCACTAGTAACAATGAGCAGTTCTTC. This encodes CASSITSNNEQFF.

The J gene is TRBJ2-7, the V gene TRBV6-1; D is ambiguous. The CDR3 sequence is 11 residues long. Germline CDR1 MNHNS, CDR2 SASEGT. Trimming left V 3 bases short and J 5 bases short, with 5 bases between. The CDR3: CASSEVDEQYF. DNA of the CDR3: TGTGCCAGCAGTGAGGTGGACGAGCAGTACTTC.

The chain carries TRBV11-1 and TRBJ2-1, with no clear D. Trimming stripped 1 base from V and 4 bases from J, with 5 bases between. This CDR3 has 13 residues. Germline CDR1 and CDR2: SGHAT and FQDESV (reference sequence). This CDR3 is CASSLGGYNEQFF. CDR3 nucleotide sequence: TGTGCCAGCAGCTTAGGTGGATACAATGAGCAGTTCTTC.

The chain joins TRBV30 to TRBJ2-7, with 8 positions matching TRBD1. The germline gives CDR1 GTSNPN, CDR2 SVGIG (reference sequence). Trimming took 2 bases from V and 5 from J; bases not matched to a gene: 5. This CDR3 contains 13 residues. The chain's CDR3 is CAWSIRTGNEQYF. The CDR3 DNA reads as TGTGCCTGGAGTATCAGGACAGGGAACGAGCAGTACTTC.

This clone was detected once. This sequence joins TRBV19 and TRBJ1-1; tentatively, D is TRBD1 (5 bases). This CDR3 has 13 amino acids. Germline V gene sequence: CDR1 LNHDA, CDR2 SQIVND (reference sequence). Trimming removed 3 bases at V and 7 bases at J, with 12 bases between. The CDR3 region is CASSMFREGEAFF. The CDR3 DNA reads as TGTGCCAGTAGTATGTTCAGGGAAGGTGAAGCTTTCTTT.

The chain joins TRBV19 to TRBJ1-5, with 8 bases that match TRBD1. Trimming at V came to 5 bases and at J to 7 bases, leaving 7 bases not matched to a gene. The CDR3 has 14 residues. In germline, CDR1 is LNHDA, CDR2 SQIVND (reference sequence). This CDR3 reads CASSPRTGPQPQHF. CDR3 in DNA: TGTGCCAGTAGTCCACGGACAGGGCCGCAGCCCCAGCATTTT.

The chain uses TRBV7-2 and TRBJ2-5, with D hard to call. V lost 1 base and J 0 bases, leaving 9 bases between the germline ends. The germline gives CDR1 SGHTA, CDR2 FQGNSA. CDR3 length: 15 residues. DNA of the CDR3: TGTGCCAGCAGCTTAGGGCAGATAGACCAAGAGACCCAGTACTTC. This codes for CASSLGQIDQETQYF.

The J gene is TRBJ2-6, the V gene TRBV6-5; D gene ambiguous. V lost 1 base and J 3 bases, leaving 4 bases between the germline ends. CDR3 length: 14 residues. The germline V gene encodes CDR1 MNHEY and CDR2 SVGAGI. In DNA, the CDR3 is TGTGCCAGCAGTTACTTACATGGGGCCAACGTCCTGACTTTC. This translates into CASSYLHGANVLTF.

The chain joins TRBV5-4 to TRBJ1-1; 9 nucleotides agree with TRBD1. The CDR3 runs to 15 residues. V trimming: 3 bases; J trimming: 6 bases; junction bases outside the gene matches: 9. The germline V gene has CDR1 SGHNT and CDR2 YYREEE (reference sequence). CDR3 sequence: CASSWGTGRTAEAFF. The DNA of the CDR3 is TGTGCCAGCAGCTGGGGGACAGGGAGAACGGCTGAAGCTTTCTTT.

This clone came up a few times. Sequence at one end of the junction differs from germline and may be a read error. J is TRBJ2-1 and V is TRBV7-7; D is perhaps TRBD2 (5 bases). Germline assignment: CDR1 SSHAT and CDR2 FNYEAQ (reference sequence). CDR3 length equals 13 residues. CDR3 DNA sequence: TGTGCTAGCAGCTTAGCGATCTGGGGTGAGCAGTTCTTC. Its protein product is CASSLAIWGEQFF.